This is a list of T cell receptor beta chains from one sample in a study of T cells in Graves' hyperthyroidism and ophthalmopathy. TCRdb reprocessed the multiplex PCR reads with MiXCR, giving one entry per CDR3 protein. The sample has 500,000 to 600,000 distinct CDR3 sequences, 16% seen once. What was sequenced was blood. Receptors originate from a woman younger than 35 with Graves' hyperthyroidism. Both conserved end residues are part of each CDR3. D genes are given only for firm matches. The size of a clone is reported for some rows only, either as once, few or many, or as a class for expanded clones.

clone_size,j_call,d_call,v_call,cdr3_aa,cdr3_nt
many,TRBJ2-7,-,TRBV12-3/TRBV12-4,CASSLTGRGWGEQYF,TGTGCCAGCAGTTTGACGGGCCGGGGGTGGGGGGAGCAGTACTTC
-,TRBJ2-3,-,TRBV29-1,CSVEFQQIPTDTQYF,TGCAGCGTTGAATTCCAGCAGATCCCCACAGATACGCAGTATTTT
many,TRBJ1-1,-,TRBV28,CASRDSLREAFF,TGTGCCAGCAGGGACAGCCTACGTGAAGCTTTCTTT
-,TRBJ2-1,-,TRBV14,CASSHRGGRVNEQFF,TGTGCCAGCAGCCATCGTGGGGGGCGCGTCAATGAGCAGTTCTTC
few,TRBJ2-3,-,TRBV27,CASSFSYGGTQYF,TGTGCCAGCAGTTTCTCCTACGGCGGGACGCAGTATTTT
many,TRBJ1-5,TRBD1,TRBV28,CASSPSDRYSNQPQHF,TGTGCCAGCAGCCCTTCGGACAGGTATAGCAATCAGCCCCAGCATTTT
many,TRBJ2-7,-,TRBV28,CASSPWSYEQYF,TGTGCCAGCAGTCCATGGTCCTACGAGCAGTACTTC
many,TRBJ1-2,-,TRBV28,CASIGVRGYTF,TGTGCCAGCATAGGGGTTCGTGGCTACACCTTC
few,TRBJ2-7,-,TRBV20-1,CSARTHSYEQYF,TGCAGTGCTAGGACCCACTCCTACGAGCAGTACTTC
many,TRBJ2-1,-,TRBV12-3/TRBV12-4,CASSMTDEQFF,TGTGCCAGCAGTATGACGGATGAGCAGTTCTTC
-,TRBJ1-5,-,TRBV25-1,CASSVGAGQPQHF,TGTGCCAGCAGTGTAGGGGCCGGTCAGCCCCAGCATTTT
many,TRBJ2-7,TRBD1,TRBV12-3/TRBV12-4,CASSLQAHGTGIYEQYF,TGTGCCAGCAGTTTACAGGCTCACGGGACAGGGATCTACGAGCAGTACTTC
many,TRBJ2-3,-,TRBV28,CASRLGTELLTDTQYF,TGTGCCAGCAGACTCGGGACGGAACTCCTCACAGATACGCAGTATTTT
many,TRBJ2-5,-,TRBV29-1,CSVAQGKETQYF,TGCAGCGTCGCTCAGGGAAAAGAGACCCAGTACTTC
many,TRBJ2-5,-,TRBV20-1,CSARAMISGGAGGRPQETQYF,TGCAGTGCTAGAGCAATGATATCAGGGGGGGCAGGCGGGAGACCTCAAGAGACCCAGTACTTC
many,TRBJ1-4,-,TRBV24-1,CATSDGTTNEKLFF,TGTGCCACCAGTGACGGGACAACTAATGAAAAACTGTTTTTT
-,TRBJ2-2,-,TRBV25-1,CASSEYQNTGELFF,TGTGCCAGCAGTGAATACCAGAACACCGGGGAGCTGTTTTTT
-,TRBJ2-5,TRBD2,TRBV6-1,CASSFGGGSKETQYF,TGTGCCAGCAGTTTCGGGGGGGGGTCTAAAGAGACCCAGTACTTC
many,TRBJ2-7,TRBD2,TRBV29-1,CSVLVAGDSYEQYF,TGCAGCGTTCTGGTAGCGGGGGACTCCTACGAGCAGTACTTC
many,TRBJ2-5,TRBD2,TRBV15,CATSRDWTSGGAIEETQYF,TGTGCCACCAGCAGAGATTGGACTAGCGGGGGGGCCATAGAAGAGACCCAGTACTTC
many,TRBJ1-2,-,TRBV14,CASSRRASVYGYTF,TGTGCCAGCAGCCGACGGGCGTCGGTCTATGGCTACACCTTC
few,TRBJ1-2,-,TRBV29-1,CSVDSPNYGYTF,TGCAGCGTGGACAGCCCAAACTATGGCTACACCTTC
few,TRBJ2-2,-,TRBV12-3/TRBV12-4,CAIGRTTTGELFF,TGTGCCATAGGAAGGACAACCACCGGGGAGCTGTTTTTT
-,TRBJ2-5,-,TRBV12-3/TRBV12-4,CASTPRKQETQYF,TGTGCCAGCACCCCAAGGAAACAAGAGACCCAGTACTTC
many,TRBJ2-1,-,TRBV20-1,CSARDRGRGNEQFF,TGCAGTGCTAGAGATCGGGGGCGGGGAAATGAGCAGTTCTTC
-,TRBJ2-5,-,TRBV20-1,CSARRTKQYF,TGCAGTGCTAGAAGGACTAAACAGTACTTC
many,TRBJ2-7,TRBD2,TRBV14,CASSHRAGAVSEQYF,TGTGCCAGCAGCCATAGGGCGGGAGCTGTCAGCGAGCAGTACTTC
-,TRBJ1-2,-,TRBV14,CASSRDGRNYGYTF,TGTGCCAGCAGCCGAGATGGGAGAAACTATGGCTACACCTTC
-,TRBJ1-4,TRBD1,TRBV11-2,CASSFQTGAQEKLFF,TGTGCCAGCAGCTTCCAGACAGGGGCGCAAGAAAAACTGTTTTTT
many,TRBJ2-5,-,TRBV5-1,CASRRTVTETQYF,TGCGCCAGCAGACGGACTGTAACAGAGACCCAGTACTTC
-,TRBJ1-1,-,TRBV6-4,CASSYYRANTEAFF,TGTGCCAGCAGTTACTACCGGGCTAACACTGAAGCTTTCTTT
many,TRBJ2-7,-,TRBV7-2,CASSLGLLDYEQYF,TGTGCCAGCAGCTTAGGACTCCTCGATTACGAGCAGTACTTC
-,TRBJ2-7,TRBD2,TRBV7-3,CASGRGGVYSEQYF,TGTGCCAGCGGACGGGGGGGCGTGTATAGCGAGCAGTACTTC
few,TRBJ1-1,TRBD1,TRBV7-9,CASSLIMSTGHDTEAFF,TGTGCCAGCAGCTTGATAATGTCGACAGGGCATGACACTGAAGCTTTCTTT
many,TRBJ2-1,TRBD2,TRBV11-2,CASSSWGLVINNEQFF,TGTGCCAGCAGCTCCTGGGGACTAGTCATAAACAATGAGCAGTTCTTC
few,TRBJ2-1,-,TRBV15,CATSNWGTDEQFF,TGTGCCACCAGCAACTGGGGCACCGATGAGCAGTTCTTC
few,TRBJ2-2,-,TRBV12-3/TRBV12-4,CASSPTARGPSWGELFF,TGTGCCAGCAGCCCGACGGCCAGGGGTCCTAGCTGGGGGGAGCTGTTTTTT
few,TRBJ2-5,-,TRBV20-1,CSARARGTQYF,TGCAGTGCTAGAGCGAGGGGGACCCAGTACTTC
few,TRBJ2-3,TRBD1,TRBV12-3/TRBV12-4,CASSLDRGPFGTDTQYF,TGTGCCAGCAGTTTGGACAGGGGGCCGTTTGGGACAGATACGCAGTATTTT
few,TRBJ2-2,-,TRBV18,CASSPRSTTNTGELFF,TGTGCCAGCTCACCGAGAAGTACAACCAACACCGGGGAGCTGTTTTTT